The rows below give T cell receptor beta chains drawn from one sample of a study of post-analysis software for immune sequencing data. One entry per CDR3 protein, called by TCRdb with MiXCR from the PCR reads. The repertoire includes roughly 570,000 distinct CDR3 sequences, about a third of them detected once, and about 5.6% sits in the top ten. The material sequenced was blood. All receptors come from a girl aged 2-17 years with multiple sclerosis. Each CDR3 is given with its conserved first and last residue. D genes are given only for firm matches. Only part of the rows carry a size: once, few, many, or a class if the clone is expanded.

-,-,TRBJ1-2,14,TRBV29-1,TGCAGCGTTGGTCAATCGGTAGGGGTGGATGGCTACACCTTC,CSVGQSVGVDGYTF
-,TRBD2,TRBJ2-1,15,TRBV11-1,TGTGCCAGCAGCTATAGCGGGGGGGCTTACAATGAGCAGTTCTTC,CASSYSGGAYNEQFF
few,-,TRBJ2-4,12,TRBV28,TGTGCCAGCAGTTCGATCGGTGGCATTCAGTACTTC,CASSSIGGIQYF
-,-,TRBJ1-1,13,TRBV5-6,TGTGCCAGCAGACCGACAGGCGGGACTGAAGCTTTCTTT,CASRPTGGTEAFF
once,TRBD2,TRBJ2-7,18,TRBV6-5,TGTGCCAGCAGTTACAGTAGCGGGGGCCTCTTTTCCTACAATGAGCAGTACTTC,CASSYSSGGLFSYNEQYF
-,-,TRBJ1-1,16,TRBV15,TGTGCCACCAGCAGAGATTTACGACAGTTGAACACTGAAGCTTTCTTT,CATSRDLRQLNTEAFF
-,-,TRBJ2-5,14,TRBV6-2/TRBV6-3,TGTGCCAGCAGTTTTATGCAGGGTTCGGAGACCCAGTACTTC,CASSFMQGSETQYF
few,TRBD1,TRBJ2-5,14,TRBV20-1,TGCAGTGCTCCACCGGGACAGGGAACGCAGACCCAGTACTTC,CSAPPGQGTQTQYF
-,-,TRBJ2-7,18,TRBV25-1,TGTGCCAGCAGTGATCTTCCGTCCGGGACACACCACTCCTACGAGCAGTACTTC,CASSDLPSGTHHSYEQYF
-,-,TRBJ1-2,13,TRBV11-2,TGTGCCAGCAGCTTAGAGGGCACCCCTAGGGACACCTTC,CASSLEGTPRDTF
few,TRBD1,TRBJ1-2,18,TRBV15,TGTGCCACCAGCACTGGGGAAGGCAGGGGGCTTTCGAACTATGGCTACACCTTC,CATSTGEGRGLSNYGYTF
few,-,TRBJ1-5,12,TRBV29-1,TGCAGCGTTGAAGCCAGTGGCCAGCCCCAGCATTTT,CSVEASGQPQHF
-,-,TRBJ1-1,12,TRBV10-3,TGTGCCATCAGTGAGTCGAATAGGGAGGCTTTCTTT,CAISESNREAFF
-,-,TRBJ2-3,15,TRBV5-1,TGCGCCAGCAGCTTCTCGGGGGTAAACACAGATACGCAGTATTTT,CASSFSGVNTDTQYF
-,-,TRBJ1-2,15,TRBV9,TGTGCCAGCAGCGTAGGAGAGGATTCTAACTATGGCTACACCTTC,CASSVGEDSNYGYTF
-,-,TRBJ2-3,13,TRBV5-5,TGTGCCAGCAGTCAGGGATCCACGGGTACGCAGTATTTT,CASSQGSTGTQYF
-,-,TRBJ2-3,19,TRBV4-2,TGTGCCAGCAGCCAAGAAGCAGTGGGGGGATCTAAAGGGGGAGATACGCAGTATTTT,CASSQEAVGGSKGGDTQYF
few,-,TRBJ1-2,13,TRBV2,TGTGCCAGCAGGGACCCTCGGAGGGATGGCTACACCTTC,CASRDPRRDGYTF
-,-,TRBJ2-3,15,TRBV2,TGTGCCAGCAGTCGGGGCACCGGCTTCACAGATACGCAGTATTTT,CASSRGTGFTDTQYF
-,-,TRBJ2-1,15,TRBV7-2,TGTGCCAGCAGCTTAACTTCCGCGAAGGCTGGCGAGCAGTTCTTC,CASSLTSAKAGEQFF
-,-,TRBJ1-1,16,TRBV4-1,TGCGCCAGCAGCCAAGATTCTGGGGGAAGGGTAACTGAAGCTTTCTTT,CASSQDSGGRVTEAFF
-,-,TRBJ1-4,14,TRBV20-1,TGCAGTGCTTCTCCAGGGGCAACTAATGAAAAACTGTTTTTT,CSASPGATNEKLFF
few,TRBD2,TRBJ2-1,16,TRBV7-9,TGTGCCAGCAGCACACGGGGGGGACGGATCTACAATGAGCAGTTCTTC,CASSTRGGRIYNEQFF
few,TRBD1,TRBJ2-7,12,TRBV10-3,TGTGCCATCAGGGGGACAGGGATCGAGCAGTACTTC,CAIRGTGIEQYF
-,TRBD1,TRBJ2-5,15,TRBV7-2,TGTGCCAGCAGCTTAGGGGGACAGATACAAGAGACCCAGTACTTC,CASSLGGQIQETQYF
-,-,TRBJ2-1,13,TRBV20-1,TGCAGTGCTGAGCACCCTATGTACAATGAGCAGTTCTTC,CSAEHPMYNEQFF
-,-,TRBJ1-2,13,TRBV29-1,TGCAGCGTTGGAGGTCGGGTTAGGGATGGCTACACCTTC,CSVGGRVRDGYTF
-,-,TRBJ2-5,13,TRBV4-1,TGCGCCAGCAGCCAAGATTCAGAAGAGACCCAGTACTTC,CASSQDSEETQYF
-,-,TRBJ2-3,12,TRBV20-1,TGCAGTGCTCTAGGACTGTCAGATACGCAGTATTTT,CSALGLSDTQYF
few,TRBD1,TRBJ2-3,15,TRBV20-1,TGCAGTGCAACTCGTACAGGGGGCAGGTCAGATACGCAGTATTTT,CSATRTGGRSDTQYF
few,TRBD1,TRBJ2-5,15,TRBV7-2,TGTGCCAGCAGCAAACGACAGGGCTGGGCTGTGACCCAGTACTTC,CASSKRQGWAVTQYF
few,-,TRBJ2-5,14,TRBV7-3,TGTGCCAGCAGCGTAATTCCGGGACGGGAAACCCAGTACTTC,CASSVIPGRETQYF
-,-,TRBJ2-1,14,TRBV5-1,TGCGCCAGCAGCTTGGAAGGACACCTCAATGAGCAGTTCTTC,CASSLEGHLNEQFF
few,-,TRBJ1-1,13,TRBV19,TGTGCCAGTAGTATGAGGCGGGGAACTGAAGCTTTCTTT,CASSMRRGTEAFF
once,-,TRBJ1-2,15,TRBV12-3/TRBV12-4,TGTGCCCGCAGTATCAGGGGACTGGGCCACTATGGCTACACCTTC,CARSIRGLGHYGYTF
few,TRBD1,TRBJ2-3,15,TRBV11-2,TGTGCCAGCAGCTCCACAGGGGCCCGCACAGATACGCAGTATTTT,CASSSTGARTDTQYF